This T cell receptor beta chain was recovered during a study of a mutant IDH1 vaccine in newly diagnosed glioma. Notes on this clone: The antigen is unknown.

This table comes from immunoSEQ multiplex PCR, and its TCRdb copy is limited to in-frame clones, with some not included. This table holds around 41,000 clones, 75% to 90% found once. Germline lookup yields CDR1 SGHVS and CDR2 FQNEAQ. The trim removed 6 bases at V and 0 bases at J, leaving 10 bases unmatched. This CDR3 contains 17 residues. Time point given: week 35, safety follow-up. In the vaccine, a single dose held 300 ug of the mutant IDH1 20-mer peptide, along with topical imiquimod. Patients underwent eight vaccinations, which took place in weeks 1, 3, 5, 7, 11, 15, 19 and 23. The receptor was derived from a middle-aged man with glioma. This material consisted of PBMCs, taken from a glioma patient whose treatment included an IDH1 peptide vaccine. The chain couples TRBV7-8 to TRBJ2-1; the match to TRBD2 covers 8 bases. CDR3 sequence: CASRPSFGGGSYNEQFF. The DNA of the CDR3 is TGTGCCAGCAGGCCTTCTTTCGGGGGGGGCTCCTACAATGAGCAGTTCTTC. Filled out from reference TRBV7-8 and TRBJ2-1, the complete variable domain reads GAGVSQSPRYKVAKRGQDVALRCDPISGHVSLFWYQQALGQGPEFLTYFQNEAQLDKSGLPSDRFFAERPEGSVSTLKIQRTQQEDSAVYLCASRPSFGGGSYNEQFFGPGTRLTVL.